Below, 18 T cell receptor beta chains from the same sample are listed, as sequenced in a study of shared clonotypes between healthy human individuals. The repertoire was sequenced with immunoSEQ multiplex PCR; TCRdb's copy has only in-frame clones and lacks some. The repertoire consists of roughly 2,500,000 clones, with over 85% occurring once and the leading ten covering about 0.34%. The sample was naive CD4+ T cells from PBMCs. The sample's subset: CD45RA+ positively selected. Receptors originate from a man aged 18 to 30 in good health. Some clones in this sample may be carry-over from other donors' samples.

This rearrangement joins TRBV6-6 to TRBJ1-2; 10 bases align to TRBD1. CDR1 and CDR2 (germline): MNHNY, SVGAGI (reference sequence). This CDR3 has 16 residues. The ends lost 2 bases at V and 8 bases at J; junction bases unmatched: 11. CDR3 residues: CASSYPTRDRGGGYTF. DNA of the CDR3: TGTGCCAGCAGTTACCCTACCCGGGACAGGGGAGGGGGCTACACCTTC.

V gene TRBV4-3 combines with J gene TRBJ1-2; D may be TRBD1 (5 bases). Germline V CDR1 and CDR2: LGHNA, YSLEER. The CDR3 runs 16 residues. The V and J ends lost 0 bases and 4 bases respectively, with 15 bases between them. CDR3 bases: TGCGCCAGCAGCCAAGATAAGGGGAAAGGCGGCTATGGCTACACCTTC. Encoded protein: CASSQDKGKGGYGYTF.

V and J are TRBV5-6 and TRBJ2-5, with a tentative D call TRBD2 (6 bases). Trimming removed 4 bases at V and 5 bases at J, with 18 bases between. CDR1 and CDR2 (germline): SGHDT, YYEEEE. The CDR3 extends over 15 amino acids. The CDR3 spells CASSPGISGVETQYF. CDR3 nucleotide sequence: TGTGCCAGCAGCCCCGGGATTTCGGGAGTGGAGACCCAGTACTTC.

This chain connects TRBV4-2 to TRBJ1-2; the D gene is possibly TRBD1 (6 bases). From germline, CDR1 is LGHNA and CDR2 YNFKEQ. Trimming removed 1 base at V and 8 bases at J, with 26 bases between. This CDR3 region has 18 residues. The CDR3 reads CASSQVGKQGMVHGGYTF. The CDR3 nucleotides read TGTGCCAGCAGCCAAGTTGGCAAACAGGGTATGGTACATGGGGGCTACACCTTC.

The chain employs TRBV12-2 and TRBJ2-1; the table gives TRBD2 as D, unverified against the DNA. TRBV12-2 is marked as a pseudogene. This CDR3 comprises 15 residues. CDR3 sequence (DNA): TGTGCAAGTCGCCCGAGGCGGGGGGAGGGCGATGAGCAGTTCTTC. It translates to CASRPRRGEGDEQFF.

V usage is TRBV29-1 and J usage is TRBJ1-2; D is perhaps TRBD1 (5 bases). Germline V CDR1 and CDR2: SQVTM, ANQGSEA. The CDR3 covers 15 residues. The CDR3 DNA reads TGCACGTCCCAGACAGCTTCGGAAGCTAACTATGGCTACACCTTC. Translated: CTSQTASEANYGYTF.

The chain combines TRBV5-8 with TRBJ1-1; D unresolved. V lost 2 bases and J 8 bases, leaving 13 bases between the germline ends. CDR3 length: 13 amino acids. From germline, CDR1 is SGHTS and CDR2 YDEGEE. CDR3 bases: TGTGCCAGCAGCTTCTCTTTAGGGCAAGAAGCTTTCTTT. This encodes CASSFSLGQEAFF.

A single count supports this clone. The chain has TRBV4-1 and TRBJ1-6; 9 nucleotides align to TRBD1. Germline lookup yields CDR1 MGHRA and CDR2 YSYEKL. The CDR3 sequence is 16 residues long. V shed 3 bases and J 4 bases; nucleotides not matched to a gene: 4. The CDR3 reads CASSHEGQGYNSPLHF. CDR3 coding DNA: TGCGCCAGCAGCCACGAGGGACAGGGATATAATTCACCCCTCCACTTT.

The rearrangement links TRBV25-1 to TRBJ1-2; weak D call: TRBD1 (6 bases). This CDR3 is built from 12 residues. Germline values: CDR1 MGHDK, CDR2 SYGVNS. V dropped 6 bases and J dropped 8 bases, with 13 bases sitting between them. CDR3 in DNA: TGTGCCAGCAGGCAGGACAGCTTCGGCTACACCTTC. Its translation is CASRQDSFGYTF.

To note about this clone: Other DNA sequences in the same sample also yield this CDR3. V and J are TRBV28 and TRBJ2-5; D is unclear. The V gene lost 3 bases and the J gene lost 5 bases, with 4 bases spanning the gap. The CDR3 consists of 11 residues. Germline V gene data show CDR1 as MDHEN and CDR2 as SYDVKM. The CDR3 loop reads CASSFRETQYF. CDR3 DNA sequence: TGTGCCAGCAGTTTTCGTGAGACCCAGTACTTC. The whole variable domain, remainder taken from reference TRBV28 and TRBJ2-5, is DVKVTQSSRYLVKRTGEKVFLECVQDMDHENMFWYRQDPGLGLRLIYFSYDVKMKEKGDIPEGYSVSREKKERFSLILESASTNQTSMYLCASSFRETQYFGPGTRLLVL.

The J gene is TRBJ1-1, the V gene TRBV29-1; D might be TRBD1 (6 bases). Germline-derived CDR1 and CDR2 are SQVTM and ANQGSEA. CDR3 length equals 13 residues. The V end was cut by 7 bases, the J end by 4 bases, with 16 bases between. The CDR3 spells CSAWGGAATEAFF. CDR3 coding DNA: TGCAGCGCCTGGGGGGGGGCCGCCACTGAAGCTTTCTTT.

This clone turned up a few times. The chain has TRBV9 and TRBJ2-3, with TRBD2 matching over 7 bases. V gave up 0 bases and J gave up 1 base; unmatched junction bases: 5. There are 16 residues in the CDR3. Germline V lookup: CDR1 SGDLS, CDR2 YYNGEE. The DNA for the CDR3 is TGTGCCAGCAGCGTAGGAGCGGCGGGAGGCACAGATACGCAGTATTTT. Protein: CASSVGAAGGTDTQYF.

J is TRBJ1-4 and V is TRBV2, with unresolved D. CDR1 SNHLY and CDR2 FYNNEI come from the germline V gene. Trimming took 1 base from V and 7 from J, leaving 4 bases between them. This CDR3 has 12 amino acids. In DNA form, the CDR3 reads TGTGCCAGCAGTGAAGTGAGTGAAAAACTGTTTTTT. Protein sequence: CASSEVSEKLFF.

The chain uses TRBV10-3 and TRBJ1-4; TRBD1 might be the D (5 bases). The CDR3 is 17 amino acids. The V and J ends lost 2 bases and 7 bases respectively, with 20 bases between them. CDR1 and CDR2 (germline): ENHRY, SYGVKD. The CDR3 protein is CAISELGRGTGGEKLFF. CDR3 nucleotides: TGTGCCATCAGTGAGCTGGGGCGTGGGACCGGAGGTGAAAAACTGTTTTTT.

The chain combines TRBV10-1 with TRBJ2-7; 8 positions match TRBD1. CDR3 length: 14 amino acids. J was trimmed by 1 base and V by 5 bases; bases with no gene match: 4. Germline V CDR1 and CDR2: WNHNN, SYGVQD (reference sequence). CDR3 sequence (DNA): TGCGCCAGCAGTCCCGACAGGGGATCCTACGAGCAGTACTTC. Amino acid sequence: CASSPDRGSYEQYF.

The chain recombines TRBV5-4 with TRBJ1-1; the D gene is possibly TRBD1 (5 bases). Germline-derived CDR1 and CDR2 are SGHNT and YYREEE (reference sequence). The CDR3 has 17 residues. The V end was cut by 1 base, the J end by 4 bases, with 20 bases between. CDR3 protein: CASSLPGSGALGTEAFF. As DNA, the CDR3 is TGTGCCAGCAGCTTGCCCGGGTCTGGGGCCCTGGGCACTGAAGCTTTCTTT.

Concerning this clone itself: Other DNA variants within this sample encode the same CDR3. This chain links TRBV5-1 with TRBJ2-5; weak D call: TRBD1 (6 bases). CDR1 SGHRS and CDR2 YFSETQ come from the germline V gene. Trimming shortened V by 2 bases and J by 1 base, and 9 bases separated the two germline ends. The CDR3 is 14 residues long. CDR3 loop: CASSLQGFQETQYF. The CDR3 DNA follows: TGCGCCAGCAGCTTACAGGGATTCCAAGAGACCCAGTACTTC.

This clone has only a few counts. The genes are TRBV7-9 and TRBJ2-5; TRBD1 matches 10 bases. The CDR3 totals 14 residues. V lost 5 bases to trimming and J lost 5 bases; unmatched junction nucleotides: 5. In germline, CDR1 is SEHNR, CDR2 FQNEAQ (reference sequence). The CDR3 spells CASSARTGGETQYF. CDR3 DNA sequence: TGTGCCAGCAGCGCCCGGACAGGGGGGGAGACCCAGTACTTC.